A single sample gave rise to the 16 T cell receptor beta chains below, sequenced in a study of multiple sclerosis patients with progressive multifocal leukoencephalopathy. Assay used: immunoSEQ multiplex PCR; TCRdb lists only in-frame clones, some missing. The table lists tens of thousands of clones, about 90% of them singletons, with 3% to 3.5% in the top ten. The time point here: time of PML onset. Sequenced here: PBMCs, sampled from a patient treated with natalizumab. Receptors originate from a human donor with progressive multifocal leukoencephalopathy.

The V gene is TRBV6-5, the J gene TRBJ1-5; D is unclear. Germline V lookup: CDR1 MNHEY, CDR2 SVGAGI. V was shortened by 5 bases and J by 7 bases, with 12 bases between the two germline ends. The CDR3 length is 13 residues. The CDR3 region has the DNA TGTGCCAGCAGTCTTTCAGCCCGGCAGCCCCAGCATTTT. Protein: CASSLSARQPQHF.

This chain joins TRBV19 and TRBJ1-1; D is possibly TRBD1 (6 bases). V lost 4 bases and J 4 bases, leaving 10 bases between the germline ends. The CDR3 has 13 amino acids. The V gene's germline CDR1 is LNHDA and CDR2 SQIVND (reference sequence). The CDR3 coding sequence is TGTGCCAGTAGTACAGGACAGTTCACTGAAGCTTTCTTT. Translation: CASSTGQFTEAFF.

The sample holds one count of this clone. J is TRBJ1-2 and V is TRBV5-4; D is unclear. CDR1 and CDR2 from the germline V gene are SGHNT and YYREEE (reference sequence). The CDR3 totals 15 residues. Trimming shortened V by 1 base and J by 6 bases, and 16 bases separated the two germline ends. The CDR3, as DNA: TGTGCCAGCAGCTTGAGCTTACGAGAAAGCGATGGCTACACCTTC. Amino acid sequence: CASSLSLRESDGYTF.

This chain connects TRBV5-1 to TRBJ2-7; 7 bases align to TRBD1. Germline-derived CDR1 and CDR2 are SGHRS and YFSETQ. CDR3 length: 13 amino acids. The V gene end was trimmed by 3 bases and the J gene end by 3 bases; junction bases not matched to a gene: 3. The CDR3 here is CASSSTGLYEQYF. The DNA for the CDR3 is TGCGCCAGCAGCTCGACAGGGCTCTACGAGCAGTACTTC.

V usage is TRBV7-2 and J usage is TRBJ1-3, with a weak D call TRBD1 (5 bases). Deletions cut 5 bases from V and 0 bases from J, with 14 bases between. This CDR3 is 16 amino acids long. Germline lookup yields CDR1 SGHTA and CDR2 FQGNSA. CDR3 DNA: TGTGCCAGCAGCCTCCCCGGGGCGGCCTCTGGAAACACCATATATTTT. It yields the protein CASSLPGAASGNTIYF.

The rearrangement joins TRBV11-2 to TRBJ2-3, with 8 bases aligning to TRBD2. The CDR3 runs 16 residues. Germline V lookup: CDR1 SGHAT, CDR2 FQNNGV. The J segment lost 2 bases and the V segment lost 5 bases, leaving 9 bases of the junction unmatched. DNA of the CDR3: TGTGCCAGCAGCCAGCCGGGACTAGTCCACACAGATACGCAGTATTTT. Amino acid sequence: CASSQPGLVHTDTQYF.

In the case of this clone: Sequence at one end of the junction differs from germline and may be a read error. This CDR3 is CSVEVPGQGTVF. CDR3 nucleotide sequence: TGCAGCGTTGAAGTACCGGGACAAGGCACTGTCTTC. The V and J genes are TRBV29-1 and TRBJ2-1; tentative D call: TRBD1 (6 bases). This CDR3 is built from 12 residues. The germline gives CDR1 SQVTM, CDR2 ANQGSEA.

This chain joins TRBV27 and TRBJ1-5, with D maybe TRBD1 (6 bases). This CDR3 is 15 amino acids long. Trimming took 8 bases from V and 2 from J, leaving 16 bases between them. CDR1 is MNHEY and CDR2 is SMNVEV in the germline V gene (reference sequence). This CDR3 reads CASGKRGAGNQPQHF. CDR3 nucleotide sequence: TGTGCCAGCGGGAAACGGGGGGCTGGCAATCAGCCCCAGCATTTT.

This chain connects TRBV5-4 to TRBJ2-1; 12 bases align to TRBD2. The CDR3 totals 16 residues. Trimming took 2 bases from V and 8 from J; bases not matched to a gene: 8. The germline V gene has CDR1 SGHNT and CDR2 YYREEE (reference sequence). CDR3 coding DNA: TGTGCCAGCAGCTTCCCCCGACTAGCGGGAGCCCATGAGCAGTTCTTC. Residues: CASSFPRLAGAHEQFF.

The chain recombines TRBV27 with TRBJ2-7; TRBD2 matches 7 bases. The ends lost 3 bases at V and 7 bases at J; junction bases unmatched: 6. The CDR3 sequence is 13 residues long. Germline CDR1 is MNHEY and CDR2 is SMNVEV (reference sequence). The CDR3 reads CASSFTGAGEQYF. CDR3 DNA sequence: TGTGCCAGCAGTTTTACGGGAGCGGGGGAGCAGTACTTC.

The chain recombines TRBV19 with TRBJ1-1; no definite D call. V was cut by 7 bases and J by 3 bases, with 18 bases left in between. CDR1 and CDR2 from the germline V gene are LNHDA and SQIVND (reference sequence). The CDR3 runs 15 residues. The DNA of the CDR3 is TGTGCCAGTACCGAAATGGGGTTATCGGACACTGAAGCTTTCTTT. This codes for CASTEMGLSDTEAFF. Together with reference TRBV19 and TRBJ1-1, the CDR3 gives the full variable domain: DGGITQSPKYLFRKEGQNVTLSCEQNLNHDAMYWYRQDPGQGLRLIYYSQIVNDFQKGDIAEGYSVSREKKESFPLTVTSAQKNPTAFYLCASTEMGLSDTEAFFGQGTRLTVV.

This chain links TRBV18 with TRBJ2-3; no clear D gene. In germline, CDR1 is KGHSH, CDR2 LQKENI. Trimming left V 2 bases short and J 2 bases short, with 14 bases between. This CDR3 is 16 amino acids long. CDR3 in amino acids: CASSPGRARNTDTQYF. DNA of the CDR3: TGTGCCAGCTCACCAGGTAGGGCCAGGAACACAGATACGCAGTATTTT.

The V call is TRBV14, the J call TRBJ2-3; 11 bases line up with TRBD1. Germline V gene lookup returns CDR1 SGHDN and CDR2 FVKESK. The junction had 14 bases not matched to a gene; V was cut back by 4 bases and J by 2 bases. The CDR3 extends over 19 amino acids. This CDR3 reads CASSLRDRGYQRNTDTQYF. DNA of the CDR3: TGTGCCAGCAGCCTACGGGACAGGGGGTATCAGCGGAACACAGATACGCAGTATTTT. The whole variable domain, remainder taken from reference TRBV14 and TRBJ2-3, is EAGVTQFPSHSVIEKGQTVTLRCDPISGHDNLYWYRRVMGKEIKFLLHFVKESKQDESGMPNNRFLAERTGGTYSTLKVQPAELEDSGVYFCASSLRDRGYQRNTDTQYFGPGTRLTVL.

V and J are TRBV15 and TRBJ2-1; the match to TRBD2 covers 10 bases. With 3 bases clipped from V and 8 bases from J, the junction kept 4 bases outside the gene matches. The CDR3 totals 14 residues. Germline CDR1 LNHNV, CDR2 YYDKDF (reference sequence). Here the CDR3 DNA reads TGTGCCACCAGCAGGTCTAGCGGGAGCGATGAGCAGTTCTTC. This encodes CATSRSSGSDEQFF. The complete variable domain, with remaining parts taken from reference TRBV15 and TRBJ2-1, reads DAMVIQNPRYQVTQFGKPVTLSCSQTLNHNVMYWYQQKSSQAPKLLFHYYDKDFNNEADTPDNFQSRRPNTSFCFLDIRSPGLGDTAMYLCATSRSSGSDEQFFGPGTRLTVL.

This chain connects TRBV6-5 to TRBJ1-1; D gene uncertain. Germline-derived CDR1 and CDR2 are MNHEY and SVGAGI. The CDR3 loop spans 15 amino acids. V gave up 8 bases and J gave up 1 base, with 17 bases separating them. The CDR3 DNA sequence: TGTGCCAGCCTGGGCAGGCTCACCTCGAACACTGAAGCTTTCTTT. Translating it yields CASLGRLTSNTEAFF.

The chain links TRBV2 to TRBJ1-1, with D hard to call. With 5 bases removed from V and 5 bases from J, the gap between germline ends came to 6 bases. There are 11 residues in the CDR3. The V gene's germline CDR1 is SNHLY and CDR2 FYNNEI. CDR3 amino acids: CASSTETEAFF. The CDR3 nucleotides read TGTGCCAGCAGTACGGAGACTGAAGCTTTCTTT.